The clone carrying this TCR beta chain occurred a few times. Unique molecular identifiers were built into the TCRbeta library. TCRdb redid the calling of the PCR reads with MiXCR, one entry per CDR3 protein. The sample includes 210,000 or so distinct CDR3 sequences, around 10% seen only once; the top ten take approximately 5.9%. The data were taken from a study of T-cell reconstitution after alpha-beta-depleted transplantation in children. The CDR3 has 14 amino acids. This sequence was found in a human donor who donated a stem cell graft to a child with acute lymphoblastic leukemia. Sequenced material: PBMCs from the stem cell graft donor, taken from the stem cell graft. The rearrangement links TRBV21-1 to TRBJ2-7. TRBV21-1 is noted as a pseudogene. The CDR3 region has the DNA TGTGCCAGCAGCAAAGTACCGGACTCCTACGAGCAGTACTTC. The encoded protein is CASSKVPDSYEQYF.